A single sample is the source of the 23 T cell receptor beta chains below, sequenced in a study of identical twins (dated by TCRdb to 2016 to 2017). Receptor amplification or capture employed 5' RACE. The sample was run on an Illumina HiSeq 2000. In TCRdb, the public reads were trimmed at Q25 with fastp and aligned with MiXCR, with productive beta chains retained. Rows with one shared CDR3 protein collapse into an entry with the most common genes and DNA. For this sample the table gives under 900,000 distinct CDR3 sequences, of which about 20% were detected only once. The ten largest clones add up to around 13% of the sample. Another study also made use of these data, one on T cells expressing NK-cell markers.

Sequencing was carried out using PBMCs. The receptors derive from a woman younger than 30 in good health.

The chain is built from TRBV20-1 and TRBJ1-2, with D possibly matching TRBD1 (6 bases). This CDR3 has 14 amino acids. CDR1 is DFQATT and CDR2 is SNEGSKA in the germline V gene (reference sequence). V lost 6 bases and J lost 3, with 17 bases in between. The chain's CDR3 is CSAETQGRDYGYTF. As DNA, the CDR3 is TGCAGTGCCGAAACACAGGGAAGAGACTATGGCTACACCTTC.

A few counts support this clonotype. This rearrangement joins TRBV12-3 or TRBV12-4 to TRBJ1-1, with 7 bases identical to TRBD1. The CDR3 consists of 16 residues. J lost 0 bases, V lost 8 bases, and 12 bases had no gene match. This chain's CDR3 is CASHNRDRNMNTEAFF. Here the CDR3 DNA reads TGTGCCAGCCACAACCGGGACAGAAATATGAACACTGAAGCTTTCTTT.

The chain combines TRBV5-5 with TRBJ2-1; D tentatively fits TRBD1 or TRBD2 (5 bases each). Germline lookup yields CDR1 SGHKS and CDR2 YYEKEE (reference sequence). Trimming shortened V by 4 bases and J by 2 bases, and 16 bases separated the two germline ends. CDR3 length: 16 amino acids. The CDR3 region has the DNA TGTGCCAGCAGCCCACGAGGACTGGGGCCCTACAATGAGCAGTTCTTC. It translates to CASSPRGLGPYNEQFF.

The chain couples TRBV5-1 to TRBJ1-1; D ambiguous. CDR3 length equals 14 residues. CDR1 and CDR2 (germline): SGHRS, YFSETQ. The V and J ends lost 1 base and 3 bases respectively, with 10 bases between them. CDR3 in amino acids: CASSLLGSDTEAFF. DNA for the CDR3: TGCGCCAGCAGCTTGTTAGGATCGGACACTGAAGCTTTCTTT.

This chain joins TRBV4-3 and TRBJ1-1; D is undetermined. The CDR3 consists of 13 residues. CDR1 is LGHNA, CDR2 YSLEER, per germline. Trimming left V 1 base short and J 4 bases short, with 7 bases between. The CDR3 region is CASSQGSGTEAFF. CDR3 DNA sequence: TGCGCCAGCAGCCAAGGTTCGGGCACTGAAGCTTTCTTT.

The V call is TRBV3-1, the J call TRBJ1-6; D is perhaps TRBD1 (5 bases). The germline CDR1 and CDR2 sequences are LGHDT and YNNKEL (reference sequence). V was trimmed by 4 bases and J by 7 bases, leaving 17 bases between them. CDR3 length: 16 residues. The CDR3 coding sequence is TGTGCCAGCAGCCGAGGTATCGGGACGGGAAATTCACCCCTCCACTTT. It yields the protein CASSRGIGTGNSPLHF. The complete variable domain, with remaining parts taken from reference TRBV3-1 and TRBJ1-6, reads DTAVSQTPKYLVTQMGNDKSIKCEQNLGHDTMYWYKQDSKKFLKIMFSYNNKELIINETVPNRFSPKSPDKAHLNLHINSLELGDSAVYFCASSRGIGTGNSPLHFGNGTRLTVT.

This clonotype has more than one count but fewer than ten. The V gene is TRBV10-3, the J gene TRBJ1-4, with unresolved D. The CDR3 is 13 amino acids. V shed 6 bases and J shed 3 bases, with 8 bases lying between them. Germline V gene lookup returns CDR1 ENHRY and CDR2 SYGVKD. As DNA, the CDR3 is TGTGCCATCAGGGGAGTACCTAATGAAAAACTGTTTTTT. Encoded protein: CAIRGVPNEKLFF.

Ten or more counts support this clonotype. The chain couples TRBV12-3 or TRBV12-4 to TRBJ2-3; 7 bases agree with TRBD1. Germline trimming cut 8 bases from V and 0 bases from J; bases unmatched to any gene: 8. This CDR3 is 15 amino acids long. CDR3 in DNA: TGTGCCAGCCGACGACAGGGCACTAGCACAGATACGCAGTATTTT. It yields the protein CASRRQGTSTDTQYF.

The chain is built from TRBV12-3 or TRBV12-4 and TRBJ2-6; 11 bases fit TRBD2. V lost 5 bases, J lost 0 bases, and 6 bases stayed unmatched. The CDR3 runs 18 residues. CDR3 loop: CASSVGTSGPSGANVLTF. In DNA, the CDR3 is TGTGCCAGCAGTGTTGGGACTAGCGGTCCCTCTGGGGCCAACGTCCTGACTTTC.

This clonotype was seen only once. The chain has TRBV7-9 and TRBJ2-6; D might be TRBD1 (6 bases). V lost 5 bases to trimming and J lost 1 base, with 15 bases between them. This CDR3 contains 17 residues. From germline, CDR1 is SEHNR and CDR2 FQNEAQ (reference sequence). The CDR3 DNA is TGTGCCAGCAGCACACGACAGGTCCGATCTGGGGCCAACGTCCTGACTTTC. Its translation is CASSTRQVRSGANVLTF.

The chain carries TRBV7-8 and TRBJ1-2; D is unresolved. The V end was cut by 5 bases, the J end by 4 bases, with 8 bases between. Germline V lookup: CDR1 SGHVS, CDR2 FQNEAQ. The CDR3 consists of 12 residues. CDR3 sequence (DNA): TGTGCCAGCAGCCCGTACAGCTATGGCTACACCTTC. Its protein product is CASSPYSYGYTF.

The chain carries TRBV11-2 and TRBJ2-7, with TRBD1 matching 10 bases. This CDR3 comprises 19 residues. V was clipped by 7 bases and J by 3 bases; unmatched bases: 21. Germline V gene data show CDR1 as SGHAT and CDR2 as FQNNGV. Written as DNA, the CDR3 is TGTGCCAGCACTCCTAGAGGGCGAGTCGGGACAGGGGCGATCTACGAGCAGTACTTC. It codes for CASTPRGRVGTGAIYEQYF.

This clonotype was seen a few times. The chain employs TRBV12-3 or TRBV12-4 and TRBJ2-3; tentatively, D is TRBD1 or TRBD2 (6 bases each). CDR3 length: 15 residues. Between the trimmed V and J ends, which lost 2 bases and 2 bases, there was a span of 11 bases. CDR3 nucleotide sequence: TGTGCCAGCAGTTTATACGGGGGCTACACAGATACGCAGTATTTT. This sequence encodes CASSLYGGYTDTQYF.

The chain combines TRBV20-1 with TRBJ2-3; tentative D call: TRBD2 (5 bases). Germline assignment: CDR1 DFQATT and CDR2 SNEGSKA (reference sequence). The CDR3 sequence is 14 residues long. Trimming took off 5 bases at V and 5 bases at J, with 17 bases between the two ends. The CDR3: CSAGRLGEGDTQYF. In nucleotides, the CDR3 is TGCAGTGCTGGCCGCCTAGGCGAGGGAGATACGCAGTATTTT.

This clonotype was recorded a few times. The J gene is TRBJ2-1, the V gene TRBV5-6; 9 bases map to TRBD1. CDR3 length: 13 amino acids. Germline CDR1 reads SGHDT; CDR2 reads YYEEEE. V shed 3 bases, J shed 10 bases, and the junction held 5 bases outside the gene matches. CDR3 region: CASSSGQGSEQFF. For the CDR3, the DNA is TGTGCCAGCAGCTCGGGACAGGGAAGCGAGCAGTTCTTC.

The V call is TRBV20-1, the J call TRBJ2-6, with D unresolved. V was trimmed by 7 bases and J by 3 bases, leaving 16 bases between them. CDR3 length: 15 residues. Germline loops: CDR1 DFQATT, CDR2 SNEGSKA (reference sequence). The CDR3 nucleotides read TGCAGTGGTTCACACCGCCCTGGTGGGGCCAACGTCCTGACTTTC. It is translated as CSGSHRPGGANVLTF.

The chain recombines TRBV10-3 with TRBJ2-7, with D possibly TRBD1 on 6 matching bases. This CDR3 contains 12 residues. Germline V lookup: CDR1 ENHRY, CDR2 SYGVKD. Trimming stripped 4 bases from V and 3 bases from J, with 7 bases between. The CDR3 spells CAISGGGYEQYF. The DNA for the CDR3 is TGTGCCATCAGTGGAGGGGGCTACGAGCAGTACTTC.

The sample holds one count of this clonotype. Germline and junction disagree at one end, which may indicate a read error. The chain uses TRBV9 and TRBJ2-1, with D possibly matching TRBD2 (5 bases). The CDR3 is made up of 12 amino acids. The germline CDR1 and CDR2 sequences are SGDLS and YYNGEE. The CDR3 here is CASSVTGNDQFF. CDR3 coding DNA: TGTGCCAGCAGCGTTACCGGGAATGATCAGTTCTTC. The full variable domain, with the rest looked up from reference TRBV9 and TRBJ2-1, is DSGVTQTPKHLITATGQRVTLRCSPRSGDLSVYWYQQSLDQGLQFLIQYYNGEERAKGNILERFSAQQFPDLHSELNLSSLELGDSALYFCASSVTGNDQFFGPGTRLTVL.

The chain joins TRBV5-1 to TRBJ1-3, with D possibly matching TRBD1 (5 bases). The germline V and J ends were trimmed by 4 bases and 2 bases, with 10 bases remaining between them. The germline V gene has CDR1 SGHRS and CDR2 YFSETQ. This CDR3 has 14 residues. The CDR3 sequence: CASSPGTAGNTIYF. The CDR3 region has the DNA TGCGCCAGCAGCCCGGGGACGGCTGGAAACACCATATATTTT.

The rearrangement uses TRBV29-1 and TRBJ1-2; TRBD1 matches at 7 bases. The CDR3 totals 13 residues. The J segment lost 4 bases and the V segment lost 3 bases, leaving 5 bases of the junction unmatched. Germline lookup yields CDR1 SQVTM and CDR2 ANQGSEA. The CDR3 reads CSVDEAGGYGYTF. CDR3 nucleotide sequence: TGCAGCGTTGATGAGGCAGGGGGCTATGGCTACACCTTC.

This clonotype was counted between two and nine times. The chain is built from TRBV3-1 and TRBJ2-7; D is ambiguous. Germline V gene lookup returns CDR1 LGHDT and CDR2 YNNKEL (reference sequence). Trimming took off 1 base at V and 6 bases at J, with 7 bases between the two ends. The CDR3 has 12 residues. The DNA for the CDR3 is TGTGCCAGCAGCCAAGTAGGGTTCGAGCAGTACTTC. Translating it yields CASSQVGFEQYF.

This clonotype has just a few counts. The V gene is TRBV27, the J gene TRBJ2-2, with a weak D call TRBD1 (5 bases). This CDR3 comprises 12 residues. Per the germline V gene, CDR1 is MNHEY and CDR2 is SMNVEV (reference sequence). V shed 7 bases and J shed 8 bases, with 11 bases lying between them. The CDR3 region is CASTRGSGELFF. The CDR3 DNA reads TGTGCCAGCACTAGGGGTTCTGGGGAGCTGTTTTTT.

The table lists this clonotype with a few counts. The V and J genes are TRBV5-1 and TRBJ2-3; D is possibly TRBD2 (5 bases). The CDR3 length is 13 residues. The V end was cut by 6 bases, the J end by 1 base, with 9 bases between. Germline-derived CDR1 and CDR2 are SGHRS and YFSETQ. CDR3 protein: CASTYSGTDTQYF. In DNA, the CDR3 is TGCGCCAGCACCTATAGCGGCACAGATACGCAGTATTTT.